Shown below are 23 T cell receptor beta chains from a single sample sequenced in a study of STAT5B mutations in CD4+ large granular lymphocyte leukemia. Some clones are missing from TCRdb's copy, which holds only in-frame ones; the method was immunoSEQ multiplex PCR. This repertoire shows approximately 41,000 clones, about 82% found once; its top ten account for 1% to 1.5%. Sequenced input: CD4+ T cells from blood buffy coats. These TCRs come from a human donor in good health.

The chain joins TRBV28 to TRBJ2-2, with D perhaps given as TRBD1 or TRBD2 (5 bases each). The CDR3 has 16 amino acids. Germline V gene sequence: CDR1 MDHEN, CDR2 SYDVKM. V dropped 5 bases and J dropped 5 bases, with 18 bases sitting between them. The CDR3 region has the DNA TGTGCCAGCAGTCCAGCCTCGGCCGGGACGACCGGGGAGCTGTTTTTT. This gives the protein CASSPASAGTTGELFF.

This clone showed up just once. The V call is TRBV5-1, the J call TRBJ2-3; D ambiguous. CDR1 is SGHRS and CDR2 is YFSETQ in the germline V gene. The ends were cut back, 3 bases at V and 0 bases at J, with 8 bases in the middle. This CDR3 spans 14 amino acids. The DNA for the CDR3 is TGCGCCAGCAGCTCCCCAGCTAGCACAGATACGCAGTATTTT. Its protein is CASSSPASTDTQYF.

This CDR3 is CASGLDPRQGPLGKLFF. Here the CDR3 DNA reads TGTGCTAGTGGTTTGGACCCCCGGCAGGGCCCCTTGGGAAAACTGTTTTTT. The chain uses TRBV12-5 and TRBJ1-4, with D perhaps TRBD1 (5 bases). Germline V gene data show CDR1 as LGHNT and CDR2 as FRNRAP. Trimming took 1 base from V and 10 from J, leaving 22 bases between them. The CDR3 contains 17 residues.

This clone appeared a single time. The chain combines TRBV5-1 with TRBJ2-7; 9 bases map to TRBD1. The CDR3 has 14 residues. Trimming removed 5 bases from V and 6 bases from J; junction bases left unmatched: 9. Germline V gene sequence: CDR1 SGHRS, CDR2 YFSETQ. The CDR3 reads CASSRGGTGPEQYF. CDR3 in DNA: TGCGCCAGCAGTCGAGGAGGGACAGGGCCCGAGCAGTACTTC.

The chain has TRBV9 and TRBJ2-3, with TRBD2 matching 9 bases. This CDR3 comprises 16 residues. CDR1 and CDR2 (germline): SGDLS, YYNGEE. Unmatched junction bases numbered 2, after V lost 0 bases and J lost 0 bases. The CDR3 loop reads CASSVGLAVSTDTQYF. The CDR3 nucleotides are TGTGCCAGCAGCGTAGGACTAGCGGTTAGCACAGATACGCAGTATTTT.

Written as DNA, the CDR3 is TGTGCCTGGAAGTTCCCGGACCAAGAGACCCAGTACTTC. Translated, it gives CAWKFPDQETQYF. The V and J genes are TRBV30 and TRBJ2-5; D gene ambiguous. CDR3 length equals 13 residues. The germline V and J ends were trimmed by 4 bases and 0 bases, with 9 bases remaining between them. Germline CDR1 GTSNPN, CDR2 SVGIG (reference sequence). Full variable domain (missing parts from reference TRBV30 and TRBJ2-5): SQTIHQWPATLVQPVGSPLSLECTVEGTSNPNLYWYRQAAGRGLQLLFYSVGIGQISSEVPQNLSASRPQDRQFILSSKKLLLSDSGFYLCAWKFPDQETQYFGPGTRLLVL.

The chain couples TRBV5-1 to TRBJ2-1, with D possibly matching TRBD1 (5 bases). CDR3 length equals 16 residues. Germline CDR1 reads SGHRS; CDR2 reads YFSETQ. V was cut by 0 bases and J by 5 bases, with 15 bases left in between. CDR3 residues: CASSLGRALGDNEQFF. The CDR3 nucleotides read TGCGCCAGCAGCTTGGGCAGGGCTTTGGGCGACAATGAGCAGTTCTTC.

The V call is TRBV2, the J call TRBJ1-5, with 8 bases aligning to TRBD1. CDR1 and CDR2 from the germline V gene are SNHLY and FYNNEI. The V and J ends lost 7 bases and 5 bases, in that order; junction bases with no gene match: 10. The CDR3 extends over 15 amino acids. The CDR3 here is CASNPQGATYQPQHF. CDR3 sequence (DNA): TGTGCCAGCAATCCGCAGGGGGCAACCTATCAGCCCCAGCATTTT. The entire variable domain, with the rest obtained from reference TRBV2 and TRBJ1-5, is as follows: EPEVTQTPSHQVTQMGQEVILRCVPISNHLYFYWYRQILGQKVEFLVSFYNNEISEKSEIFDDQFSVERPDGSNFTLKIRSTKLEDSAMYFCASNPQGATYQPQHFGDGTRLSIL.

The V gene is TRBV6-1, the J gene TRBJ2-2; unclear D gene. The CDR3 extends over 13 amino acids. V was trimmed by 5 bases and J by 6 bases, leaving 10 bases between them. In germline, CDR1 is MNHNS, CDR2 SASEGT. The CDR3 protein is CASSHSSAGELFF. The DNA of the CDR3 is TGTGCCAGCAGTCACAGTTCCGCCGGGGAGCTGTTTTTT.

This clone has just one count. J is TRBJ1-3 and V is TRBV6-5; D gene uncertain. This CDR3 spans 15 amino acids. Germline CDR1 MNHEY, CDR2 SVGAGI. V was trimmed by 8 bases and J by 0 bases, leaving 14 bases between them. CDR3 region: CASGPGVLSGNTIYF. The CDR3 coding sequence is TGTGCCAGCGGGCCTGGGGTTCTCTCTGGAAACACCATATATTTT.

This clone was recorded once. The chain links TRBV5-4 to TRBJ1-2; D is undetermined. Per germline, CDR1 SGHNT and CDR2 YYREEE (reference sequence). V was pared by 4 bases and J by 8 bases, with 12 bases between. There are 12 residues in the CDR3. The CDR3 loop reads CASSTTGPGYTF. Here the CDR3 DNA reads TGTGCCAGCAGCACAACCGGGCCAGGCTACACCTTC.

The DNA of the CDR3 is TGTGCCAGCAGTTACAGGGGCCGTGCCATGAACACTGAAGCTTTCTTT. It translates to CASSYRGRAMNTEAFF. The chain employs TRBV6-5 and TRBJ1-1, with D perhaps TRBD1 (5 bases). CDR3 length: 16 amino acids. Germline assignment: CDR1 MNHEY and CDR2 SVGAGI. V lost 2 bases, J lost 0 bases, and 13 bases lay in between.

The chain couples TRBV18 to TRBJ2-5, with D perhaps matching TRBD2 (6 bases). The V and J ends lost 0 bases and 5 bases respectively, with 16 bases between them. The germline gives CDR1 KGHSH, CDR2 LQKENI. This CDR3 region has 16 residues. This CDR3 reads CASSPPSGRGGETQYF. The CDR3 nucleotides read TGTGCCAGCTCACCACCGAGTGGGCGGGGAGGCGAGACCCAGTACTTC. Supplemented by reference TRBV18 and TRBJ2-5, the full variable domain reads NAGVMQNPRHLVRRRGQEARLRCSPMKGHSHVYWYRQLPEEGLKFMVYLQKENIIDESGMPKERFSAEFPKEGPSILRIQQVVRGDSAAYFCASSPPSGRGGETQYFGPGTRLLVL.

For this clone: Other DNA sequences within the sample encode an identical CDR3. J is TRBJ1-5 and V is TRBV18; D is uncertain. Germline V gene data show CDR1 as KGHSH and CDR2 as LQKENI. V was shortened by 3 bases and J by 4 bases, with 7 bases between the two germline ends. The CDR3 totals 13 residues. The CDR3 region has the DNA TGTGCCAGCTCACCGGGCTTAAATCAGCCCCAGCATTTT. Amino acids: CASSPGLNQPQHF. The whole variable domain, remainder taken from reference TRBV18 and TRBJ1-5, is NAGVMQNPRHLVRRRGQEARLRCSPMKGHSHVYWYRQLPEEGLKFMVYLQKENIIDESGMPKERFSAEFPKEGPSILRIQQVVRGDSAAYFCASSPGLNQPQHFGDGTRLSIL.

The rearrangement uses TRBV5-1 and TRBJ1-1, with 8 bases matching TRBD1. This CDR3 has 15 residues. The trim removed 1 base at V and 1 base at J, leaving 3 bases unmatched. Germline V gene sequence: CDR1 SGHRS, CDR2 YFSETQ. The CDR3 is CASSLQGAGNTEAFF. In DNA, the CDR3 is TGCGCCAGCAGCTTGCAGGGGGCAGGGAACACTGAAGCTTTCTTT. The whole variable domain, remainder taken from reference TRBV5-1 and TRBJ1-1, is KAGVTQTPRYLIKTRGQQVTLSCSPISGHRSVSWYQQTPGQGLQFLFEYFSETQRNKGNFPGRFSGRQFSNSRSEMNVSTLELGDSALYLCASSLQGAGNTEAFFGQGTRLTVV.

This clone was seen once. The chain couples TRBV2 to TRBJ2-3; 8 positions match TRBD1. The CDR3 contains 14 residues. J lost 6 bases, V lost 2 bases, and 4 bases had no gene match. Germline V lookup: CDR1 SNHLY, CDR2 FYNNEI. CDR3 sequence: CASSEQGAGDTQYF. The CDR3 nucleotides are TGTGCCAGCAGTGAACAGGGGGCAGGGGATACGCAGTATTTT.

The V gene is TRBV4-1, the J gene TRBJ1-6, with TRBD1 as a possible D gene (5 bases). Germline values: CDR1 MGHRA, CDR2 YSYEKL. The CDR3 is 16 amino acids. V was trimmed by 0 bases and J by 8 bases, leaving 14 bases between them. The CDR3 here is CASSQEPGPRDSPLHF. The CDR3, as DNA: TGCGCCAGCAGCCAAGAGCCGGGACCCCGGGATTCACCCCTCCACTTT.

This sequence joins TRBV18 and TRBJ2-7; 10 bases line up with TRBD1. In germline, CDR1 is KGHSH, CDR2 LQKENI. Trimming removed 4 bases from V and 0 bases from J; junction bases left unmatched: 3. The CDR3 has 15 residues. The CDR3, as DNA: TGTGCCAGCTCACTTGGGGACAGGGGCTCCTACGAGCAGTACTTC. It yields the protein CASSLGDRGSYEQYF.

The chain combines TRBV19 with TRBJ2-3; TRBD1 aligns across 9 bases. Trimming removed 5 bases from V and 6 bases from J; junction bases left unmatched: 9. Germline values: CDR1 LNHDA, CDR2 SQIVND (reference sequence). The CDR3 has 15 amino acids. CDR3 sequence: CASSYGQGHLDTQYF. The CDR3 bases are TGTGCCAGTAGTTACGGACAGGGGCATCTCGATACGCAGTATTTT. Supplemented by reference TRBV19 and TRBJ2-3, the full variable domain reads DGGITQSPKYLFRKEGQNVTLSCEQNLNHDAMYWYRQDPGQGLRLIYYSQIVNDFQKGDIAEGYSVSREKKESFPLTVTSAQKNPTAFYLCASSYGQGHLDTQYFGPGTRLTVL.

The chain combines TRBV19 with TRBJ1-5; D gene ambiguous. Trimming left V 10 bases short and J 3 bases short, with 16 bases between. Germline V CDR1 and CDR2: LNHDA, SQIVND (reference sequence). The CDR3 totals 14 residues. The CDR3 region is CATNAGLTNQPQHF. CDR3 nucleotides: TGTGCCACCAACGCCGGGCTGACCAATCAGCCCCAGCATTTT.

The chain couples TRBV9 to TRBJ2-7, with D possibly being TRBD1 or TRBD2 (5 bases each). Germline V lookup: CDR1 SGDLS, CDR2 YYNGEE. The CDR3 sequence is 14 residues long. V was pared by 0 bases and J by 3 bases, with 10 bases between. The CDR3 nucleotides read TGTGCCAGCAGCGTAGGGGGGTTAGGCTACGAGCAGTACTTC. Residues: CASSVGGLGYEQYF.

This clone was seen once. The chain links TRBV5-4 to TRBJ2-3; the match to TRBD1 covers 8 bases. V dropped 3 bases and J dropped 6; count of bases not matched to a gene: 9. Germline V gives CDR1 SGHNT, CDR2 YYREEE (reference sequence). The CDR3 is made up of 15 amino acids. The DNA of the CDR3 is TGTGCCAGCAGCTCTAGGACAGGGATGGGTGATACGCAGTATTTT. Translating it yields CASSSRTGMGDTQYF.

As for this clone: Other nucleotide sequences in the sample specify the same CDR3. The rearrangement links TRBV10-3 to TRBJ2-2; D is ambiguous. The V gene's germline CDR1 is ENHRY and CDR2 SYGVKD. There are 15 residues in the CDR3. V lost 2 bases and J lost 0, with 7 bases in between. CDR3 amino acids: CAISEAVANTGELFF. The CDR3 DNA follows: TGTGCCATCAGTGAGGCAGTCGCGAACACCGGGGAGCTGTTTTTT.